This T cell receptor (beta chain) was documented in a study of blood T cell repertoires in COVID-19. Study overall: Sources were T cells, B-cell-depleted T cells, or PBMCs; the material itself was cDNA or gDNA.

The CDR3 sequence is 14 residues long. Trimming removed 5 bases from V and 5 bases from J, with 16 bases in between. CDR1 is LGHDT, CDR2 YNNKEL, per germline (reference sequence). Using immunoSEQ multiplex PCR, the repertoire was profiled, and TCRdb retains in-frame clones only, with some absent. This sample has 55,000 to 75,000 clones; approximately 90% occur once, and the top ten carry about 3.9%. The chain uses TRBV3-1 (or the pseudogene TRBV3-2) and TRBJ2-7, with a weak D call TRBD2 (6 bases). Specimen: peripheral blood. This sequence originates from a human donor in a cohort sampled during active COVID-19. The CDR3 reads CASSAGRISDEQYF. DNA of the CDR3: TGTGCCAGCAGCGCGGGGAGGATAAGCGACGAGCAGTACTTC.